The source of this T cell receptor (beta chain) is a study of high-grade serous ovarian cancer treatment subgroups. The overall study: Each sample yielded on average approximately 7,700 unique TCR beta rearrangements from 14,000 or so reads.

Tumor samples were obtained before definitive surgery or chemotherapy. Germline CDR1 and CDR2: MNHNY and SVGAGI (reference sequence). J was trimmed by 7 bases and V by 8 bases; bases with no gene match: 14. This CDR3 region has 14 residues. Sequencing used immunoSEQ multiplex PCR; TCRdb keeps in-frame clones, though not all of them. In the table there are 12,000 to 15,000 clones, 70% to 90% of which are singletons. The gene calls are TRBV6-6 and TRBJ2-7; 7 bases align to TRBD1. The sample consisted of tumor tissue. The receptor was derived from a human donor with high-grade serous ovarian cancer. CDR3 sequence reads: CASREPGQRSEQYF. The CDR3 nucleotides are TGTGCCAGCCGAGAGCCGGGACAGCGTTCGGAGCAGTACTTC.